This paragraph covers one T cell receptor (beta chain) sequence. The target of this receptor is not known. No base quality information exists; no much larger clone differs at one position. According to the germline V gene (reference sequence), CDR1 reads DFQATT and CDR2 reads SNEGSKA. The CDR3 runs 13 amino acids, cysteine and phenylalanine included. The read is trimmed to its CDR3 DNA, 39 bases read in frame from base 1. V lost 3 bases and J lost 2 bases; the stretch between them is 11 bases long. Receptors were amplified or captured by multiplex PCR. This sample was sequenced with an Illumina HiSeq 4000. CDR3 regions were amplified by Arm-PCR with iRepertoire HTBI primers to construct TCR beta libraries. Before sequencing, the PCR products underwent gel purification. Per the source publication's procedure: A total of 62 TRBV and some 13 TRBJ segments were identified across samples and were used for gene usage analysis of CDR3 amino acid clonotypes. COPE and FqMerger were used to merge filtered high-quality paired reads into contigs. Contigs were aligned with BLAST to IMGT TRBV, TRBD and TRBJ reference genes, and CDR3 was defined per IMGT. Highly expanded clones were defined as clonotypes with a frequency above 0.1%. Shannon entropy served as the measure of repertoire diversity, while the Gini coefficient captured V-J evenness. Clonotypes shared by more than one individual were considered public. Starting from the raw public reads, TCRdb applied fastp trimming at Q25, assembled clones with MiXCR and retained in-frame beta chains. Every distinct CDR3 protein forms one entry, paired with its most common genes and DNA. These V and J calls originate from TCRdb's pipeline instead of the authors' own analysis. The sample profile shows 420,000 or so distinct CDR3 sequences; about 16% of them were found once. The ten largest clones take up around a quarter of the sample.

This specimen's time point label, interpreted: newly diagnosed GD, antithyroid drugs for less than 3 months. For both TCR sequencing and RNA sequencing, RNA was extracted from PBMCs using TRIzol. Graves' disease was diagnosed according to American Thyroid Association guidelines. Recruitment of patients was carried out at an endocrinology department in Xi'an, China. Each patient gave roughly 8.4 milliliters of peripheral blood, collected in an EDTA anticoagulant tube. Ficoll Paque Plus density gradient separation was used to isolate PBMCs, and no further T cell sorting was performed. An Agilent 2100 Bioanalyzer and agarose gel were used to check RNA quality, and a NanoDrop 2000 was used to measure RNA concentration. The entry originates in a study of regulatory T cells in long-lasting Graves disease (dated by TCRdb to the early 2020s). Looking at the study overall: In the newly diagnosed Graves' disease group, patients had been taking antithyroid drugs for less than 3 months. Peripheral blood TCR sequencing and RNA sequencing compared persistent Graves' disease patients with newly diagnosed Graves' disease patients. The study was conducted in China and was registered as a clinical trial. A total of about 35 samples underwent TCR sequencing, from about 13 patients with persistent Graves' disease and approximately 20 patients with newly diagnosed Graves' disease.

General findings and caveats noted by the study authors: Persistent disease showed preferential use of TRBV28, TRBJ1-2 and TRBJ2-5, whereas newly diagnosed disease favored TRBV20-1 and TRBJ2-1. Peripheral blood alone was examined, since thyroid tissue, which constituted the primary lesion, could not be accessed. The small sample size was acknowledged by the authors as a limitation that may reduce accuracy. Patients with persistent disease shared more public clonotypes (fewer than 3,000) than newly diagnosed patients did (966). Only the TCR beta chain was sequenced and analyzed. Persistent Graves' disease patients showed lower TCR Shannon entropy and fewer highly expanded clones than newly diagnosed patients, suggesting clonal expansion.

These data were also filed under a second study, of T cells in Graves' hyperthyroidism and ophthalmopathy. As the second study states: Stable Graves' hyperthyroidism was defined as the absence of progression to ophthalmopathy over 18 months of follow-up. Hyperthyroidism patients were newly diagnosed, had a disease duration of under 2 months, and were aged 18 to 65 years. Exclusion was applied to patients with uncontrolled infections, other autoimmune diseases, pregnancy or lactation. Diagnoses relied on clinical symptoms, serum thyroxine and TRAb, thyroid ultrasound and orbital computed tomography. A first-round RT-PCR of the TCR CDR3 used the HTBI primer set with the Qiagen OneStep RT-PCR kit. Most expanded thyroid clonotypes (frequency above 0.001) were also detected in blood, suggesting blood repertoires may reflect thyroid immune responses. A model built on a 13 V-J signature distinguished ophthalmopathy from stable hyperthyroidism, reaching roughly 88% sensitivity and around 82% specificity in cross-validation and 80%/75% in testing. In validation, the model predicted progression to ophthalmopathy with roughly 66% sensitivity and approximately 78% specificity, a median of 6.5 months before onset. To identify distinguishing TCR V-J signatures, a discovery cohort of roughly 100 patients was used, comprising 40 to 45 with Graves' ophthalmopathy and roughly 60 with stable Graves' hyperthyroidism. Prospective prediction of ophthalmopathy was tested in an independent validation cohort of under 20 hyperthyroidism patients and 17 patients who later progressed to ophthalmopathy. For training and testing, the 95 to 100 patients in the discovery cohort were randomly divided in a 7:3 ratio. In roughly six Graves' hyperthyroidism patients, the study also compared T-cell repertoires from thyroid tissue with T-cell repertoires from blood. Once sampling was done, hyperthyroidism patients were given methimazole at a starting dose of 30 mg daily, whereas ophthalmopathy patients were given high-dose intravenous methylprednisolone. Libraries were constructed in a second round of multiplex PCR, after which size selection and purification were performed. Libraries were sequenced paired-end with 100 bp reads on an Illumina HiSeq2000. SOAPnuke was used to process the raw data, throwing out any read that contained adapters or uncalled bases, had a mean Phred below 15, or lacked an exact constant-primer or identifier match. High-quality paired reads were merged with COPE v1.2.5, and unique nucleotide sequences were defined as clonotypes. Clonotypes were aligned to IMGT TRBV, TRBD and TRBJ reference segments using MiTCR v1.1. Analysis was restricted to V-J combinations with a frequency above 0.0001, which covered 99% to 99.2% of repertoires. A TCS score was defined as the ratio between F50 (clonal expansion) and ExV (chaos), using BLOSUM62-based TCRdist between CDR3 peptides within each V-J. Welch's t-statistics and random forest reduced roughly 540 V-J features to some 14, which were used in a naive Bayes classifier (R e1071). No statistical method was used to fix the sample size in advance, and group allocation was not hidden from the investigators. The paper reports TCR Vbeta CDR3 sequencing of roughly 140 peripheral blood samples: 43 ophthalmopathy, approximately 74 hyperthyroidism and approximately 17 progressor patients.

The rearranged chain carries TRBV20-1 and TRBJ2-7, with the D segment identity uncertain. The sample was peripheral blood mononuclear cells (PBMCs), taken at new diagnosis, from a patient treated with antithyroid drugs. The clonotype was recovered from a young woman with Graves disease. Donor details come from another sample of the same person, matched by shared clones. The CDR3 loop reads CSARVEGAYEQYF. The sequence in DNA is TGCAGTGCTAGGGTGGAAGGTGCCTACGAGCAGTACTTC.